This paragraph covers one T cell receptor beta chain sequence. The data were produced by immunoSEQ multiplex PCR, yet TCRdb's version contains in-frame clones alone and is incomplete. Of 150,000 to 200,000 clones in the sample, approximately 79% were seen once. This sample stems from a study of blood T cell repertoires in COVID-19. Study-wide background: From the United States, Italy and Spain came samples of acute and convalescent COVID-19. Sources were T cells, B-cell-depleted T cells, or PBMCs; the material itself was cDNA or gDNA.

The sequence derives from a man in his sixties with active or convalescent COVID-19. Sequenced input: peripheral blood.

The CDR3 here is CASSSHRGFNEKLFF. In DNA, the CDR3 is TGTGCCAGCAGTTCCCACAGAGGGTTTAATGAAAAACTGTTTTTT. This chain connects TRBV6-5 to TRBJ1-4, with D hard to call. Germline lookup yields CDR1 MNHEY and CDR2 SVGAGI. Trimming left V 4 bases short and J 4 bases short, with 13 bases between. The CDR3 runs to 15 residues.